This T cell receptor beta chain derives from a study of OX40 agonist ivuxolimab in advanced cancers. Profiled with immunoSEQ multiplex PCR; TCRdb holds only in-frame clones, not every one. The sample includes fewer than 45,000 clones, more than 75% of them seen just once. This clone was recorded once. Per germline, CDR1 SGDLS and CDR2 YYNGEE. The V end was cut by 4 bases, the J end by 5 bases, with 15 bases between. This CDR3 region has 14 residues. This sequence joins TRBV9 and TRBJ2-5; no firm D call. The clonotype originates from an adult with an advanced solid tumor such as melanoma, head and neck, liver or kidney cancer. The sample in question was CD4+ or CD8+ T cells sorted from blood, obtained in a trial of the OX40 agonist ivuxolimab. DNA for the CDR3: TGTGCCAGCAGCCCGAGGTGGTTTCGGGAGACCCAGTACTTC. It codes for CASSPRWFRETQYF.